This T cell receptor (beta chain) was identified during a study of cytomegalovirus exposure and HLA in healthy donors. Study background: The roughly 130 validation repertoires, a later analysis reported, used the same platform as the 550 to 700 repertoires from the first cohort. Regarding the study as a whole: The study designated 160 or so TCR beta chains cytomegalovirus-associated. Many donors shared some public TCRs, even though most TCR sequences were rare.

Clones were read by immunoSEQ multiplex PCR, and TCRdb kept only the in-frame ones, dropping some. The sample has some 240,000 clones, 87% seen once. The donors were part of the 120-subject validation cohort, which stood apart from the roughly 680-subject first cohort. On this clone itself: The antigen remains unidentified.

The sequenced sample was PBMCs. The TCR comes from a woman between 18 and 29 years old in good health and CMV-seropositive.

The CDR3 sequence is CASRTGGNTGELFF. The CDR3 DNA reads TGTGCCAGCAGGACAGGGGGAAACACCGGGGAGCTGTTTTTT. The V gene is TRBV25-1, the J gene TRBJ2-2; 9 nucleotides agree with TRBD1. Trimming cost V 6 bases and J 2 bases; bases outside gene matches: 1. Looked up from germline, CDR1 is MGHDK and CDR2 is SYGVNS. The CDR3 has 14 residues. Full variable domain (remainder filled in from reference TRBV25-1 and TRBJ2-2): EADIYQTPRYLVIGTGKKITLECSQTMGHDKMYWYQQDPGMELHLIHYSYGVNSTEKGDLSSESTVSRIRTEHFPLTLESARPSHTSQYLCASRTGGNTGELFFGEGSRLTVL.